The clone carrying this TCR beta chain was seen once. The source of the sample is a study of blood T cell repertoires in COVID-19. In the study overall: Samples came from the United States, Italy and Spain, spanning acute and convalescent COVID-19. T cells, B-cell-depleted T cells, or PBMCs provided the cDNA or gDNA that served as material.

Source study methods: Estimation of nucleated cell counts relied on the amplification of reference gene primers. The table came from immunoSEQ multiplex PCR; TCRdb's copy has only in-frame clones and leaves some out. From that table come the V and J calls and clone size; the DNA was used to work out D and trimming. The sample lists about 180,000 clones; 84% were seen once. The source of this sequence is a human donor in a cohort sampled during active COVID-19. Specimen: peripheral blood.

CDR3 coding DNA: TGTGCCAGCAGCTTAGGTAGCGGGGGCACAGATACGCAGTATTTT. It encodes CASSLGSGGTDTQYF. The chain uses TRBV11-3 and TRBJ2-3; TRBD2 matches 8 bases. Germline V CDR1 and CDR2: SGHNT, YENEEA. J gave up 1 base and V 1 base, and 1 base lay outside the gene matches. The CDR3 sequence is 15 residues long. Full variable domain (outside the CDR3, taken from reference TRBV11-3 and TRBJ2-3): EAGVVQSPRYKIIEKKQPVAFWCNPISGHNTLYWYLQNLGQGPELLIRYENEEAVDDSQLPKDRFSAERLKGVDSTLKIQPAELGDSAVYLCASSLGSGGTDTQYFGPGTRLTVL.